Here is one TCR beta chain with its context. The specificity of this receptor is unknown. Within one base of it there is no much larger clone, and no base qualities were kept. This specimen comes from a study of blood T cell repertoires in COVID-19 (dated by TCRdb to the early 2020s). About the study as a whole: Samples covering the acute and convalescent phases of COVID-19 were provided by collaborators in the United States, Italy and Spain. Where HLA class I and class II types were available, the types were taken from metadata supplied by the sample provider, not from assay-based typing. Nearly every sample came with metadata listing a de-identified subject ID, COVID-19 status, age in years and sex. The prospective study material was composed of cDNA or gDNA derived from T cells, B-cell-depleted T cells, or PBMCs. The dataset comprised deeply sampled blood TCRbeta repertoires from subjects exposed to, actively infected with, or recovered from COVID-19. Samples were obtained from the ongoing ImmuneRACE study (first 160 participants) and from approximately 1,200 subjects provided by 6 global collaborators. The repertoires were made available in a free public database intended to serve as a resource for research on the immune response to SARS-CoV-2. The investigation overall reported the following: Clinical and demographic metadata were provided uncurated, with the amount varying by source and participant.

One collaborating source in Seattle enrolled patients while the patients were actively infected and followed the patients over time throughout the course of disease. Whole blood was collected in K2EDTA tubes by collaborating institutions according to the institutions' own protocols. For TCRbeta analysis, collaborator samples were shipped as frozen whole blood, as isolated PBMCs, or as DNA extracted from either sample type. The immunoSEQ Assay, a bias-controlled multiplex PCR, was used to amplify TCRbeta CDR3 regions from genomic DNA. As for the original processing: The number of nucleated cells in each sample was estimated from the amplification of reference gene primers within the assay. Sequence reads were collapsed and filtered to measure the absolute abundance of every unique TCRbeta CDR3 rearrangement. For each sample, productive Simpson clonality was calculated by taking the square root of Simpson's diversity index across productive rearrangements. Entries here come from immuneACCESS through TCRdb and include only in-frame sequences with V and J called. Some clones fail to appear in such tables; in the studies checked, an unresolved V gene covers under half of the shortfall, and the cause of the remainder is unknown. V, J and clone size are taken as reported in that table, and D and trimming were inferred from the DNA itself. This sample lists hundreds of thousands of clones; about nine tenths were detected once. About 6.7% of the sample is held by the ten biggest clonotypes.

The germline V gene gives CDR1 as SNHLY and CDR2 as FYNNEI. Relative to germline, V is 10 bases shorter and J is 5 bases shorter, with 15 bases between their ends. The cysteine opens and the phenylalanine closes a CDR3 of 13 amino acids. The only DNA kept is the CDR3, 39 bases in frame from the first base. The sample was peripheral blood. In this chain, TRBV2 is recombined with TRBJ1-5; no D segment can be confidently identified. This TCR derives from a woman between 25 and 40 years old with COVID-19, enrolled during active disease. The CDR3 protein: CATKAGRDQPQHF. The nucleotide sequence is given as TGTGCCACCAAAGCGGGGAGAGATCAGCCCCAGCATTTT.